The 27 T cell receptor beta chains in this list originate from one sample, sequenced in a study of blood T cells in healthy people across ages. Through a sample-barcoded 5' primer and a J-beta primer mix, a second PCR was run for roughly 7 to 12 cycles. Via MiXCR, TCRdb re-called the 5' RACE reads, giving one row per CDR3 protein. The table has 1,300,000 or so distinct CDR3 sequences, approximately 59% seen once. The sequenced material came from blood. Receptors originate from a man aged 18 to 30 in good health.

The CDR3 region has the DNA TGCAGCGTTGTGGCAGGCGATGGCTACACCTTC. It codes for CSVVAGDGYTF. The chain links TRBV29-1 to TRBJ1-2; the D is unclear. Germline V lookup: CDR1 SQVTM, CDR2 ANQGSEA. The CDR3 is made up of 11 amino acids. The V and J ends lost 4 bases and 6 bases respectively, with 9 bases between them.

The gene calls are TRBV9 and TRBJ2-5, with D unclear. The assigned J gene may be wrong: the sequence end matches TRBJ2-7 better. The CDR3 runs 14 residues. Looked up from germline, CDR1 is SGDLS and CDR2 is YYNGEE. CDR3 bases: TGTGCCAGCAGTCCCTCCTCCTCTTTTTTCGAGCAGTACTTC. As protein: CASSPSSSFFEQYF.

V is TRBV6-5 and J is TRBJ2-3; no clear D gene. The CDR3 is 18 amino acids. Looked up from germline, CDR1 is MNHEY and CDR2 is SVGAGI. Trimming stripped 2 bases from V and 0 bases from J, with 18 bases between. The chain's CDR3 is CASSYNRELDSSTDTQYF. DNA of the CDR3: TGTGCCAGCAGTTACAATAGGGAATTAGACTCGAGCACAGATACGCAGTATTTT.

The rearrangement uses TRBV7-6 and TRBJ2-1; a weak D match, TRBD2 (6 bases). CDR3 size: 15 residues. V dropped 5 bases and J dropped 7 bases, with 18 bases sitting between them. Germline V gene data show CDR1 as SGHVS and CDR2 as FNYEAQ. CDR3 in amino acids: CASSVRETGRNEQFF. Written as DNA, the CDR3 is TGTGCCAGCAGCGTCAGGGAAACGGGGAGGAATGAGCAGTTCTTC.

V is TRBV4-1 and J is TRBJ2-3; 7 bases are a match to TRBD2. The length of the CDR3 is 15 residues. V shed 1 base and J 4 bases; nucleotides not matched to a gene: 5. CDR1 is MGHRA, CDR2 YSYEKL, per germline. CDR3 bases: TGCGCCAGCAGCCAAGGAGGCGGGAGCGCAGATACGCAGTATTTT. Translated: CASSQGGGSADTQYF.

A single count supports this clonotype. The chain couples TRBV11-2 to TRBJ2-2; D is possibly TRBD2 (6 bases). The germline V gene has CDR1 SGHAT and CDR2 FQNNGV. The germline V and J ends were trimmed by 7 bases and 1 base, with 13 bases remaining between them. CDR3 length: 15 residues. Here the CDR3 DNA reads TGTGCCAGCACCTCGGGAGCGGGGAACACCGGGGAGCTGTTTTTT. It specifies CASTSGAGNTGELFF.

The DNA of the CDR3 is TGTGCCAGCAGCCGCATCCCTTCCTACGAGCAGTACTTC. This gives the protein CASSRIPSYEQYF. This chain uses TRBV14 with TRBJ2-7; D unclear. V lost 4 bases and J 1 base, leaving 8 bases between the germline ends. The CDR3 runs to 13 residues. Germline V gene lookup returns CDR1 SGHDN and CDR2 FVKESK.

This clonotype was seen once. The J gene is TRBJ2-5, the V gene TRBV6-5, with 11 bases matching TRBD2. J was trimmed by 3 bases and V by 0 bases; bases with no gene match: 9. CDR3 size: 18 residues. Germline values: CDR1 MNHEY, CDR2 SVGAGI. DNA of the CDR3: TGTGCCAGCAGTTACTCTGGGCGCCCGGGACTAGCGGAAGAGACCCAGTACTTC. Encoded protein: CASSYSGRPGLAEETQYF.

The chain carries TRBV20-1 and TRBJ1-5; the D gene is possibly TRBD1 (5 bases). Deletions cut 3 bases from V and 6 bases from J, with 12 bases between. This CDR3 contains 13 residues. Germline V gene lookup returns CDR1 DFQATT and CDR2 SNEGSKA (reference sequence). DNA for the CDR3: TGCAGTGCTAGTCGTTCAGGGTCTCAGCCCCAGCATTTT. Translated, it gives CSASRSGSQPQHF.

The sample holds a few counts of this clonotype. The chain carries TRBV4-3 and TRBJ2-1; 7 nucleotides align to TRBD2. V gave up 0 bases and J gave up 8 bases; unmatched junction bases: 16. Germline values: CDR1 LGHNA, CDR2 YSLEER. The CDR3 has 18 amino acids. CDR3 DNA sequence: TGCGCCAGCAGCCAAGAGAGGACCGTGACTAGCACGTTCTATGAGCAGTTCTTC. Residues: CASSQERTVTSTFYEQFF.

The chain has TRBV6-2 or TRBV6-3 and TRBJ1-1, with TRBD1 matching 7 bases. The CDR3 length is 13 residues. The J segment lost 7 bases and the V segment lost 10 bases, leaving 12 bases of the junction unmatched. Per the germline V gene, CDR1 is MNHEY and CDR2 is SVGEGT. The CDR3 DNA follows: TGTGCCACCGCCGGGACAGCTAGAGGTGAAGCTTTCTTT. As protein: CATAGTARGEAFF.

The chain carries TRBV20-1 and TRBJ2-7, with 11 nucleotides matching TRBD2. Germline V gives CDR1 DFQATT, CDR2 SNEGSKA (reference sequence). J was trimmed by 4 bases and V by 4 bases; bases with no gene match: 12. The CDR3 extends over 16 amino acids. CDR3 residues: CSATPLASGRPYEQYF. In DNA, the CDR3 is TGCAGTGCTACCCCTCTTGCTAGCGGGAGGCCTTACGAGCAGTACTTC.

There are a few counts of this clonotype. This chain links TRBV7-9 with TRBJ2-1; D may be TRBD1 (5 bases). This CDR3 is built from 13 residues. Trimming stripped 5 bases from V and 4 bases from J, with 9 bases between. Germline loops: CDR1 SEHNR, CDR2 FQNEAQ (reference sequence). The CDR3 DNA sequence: TGTGCCAGCAGCGATACAGGTTACAATGAGCAGTTCTTC. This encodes CASSDTGYNEQFF.

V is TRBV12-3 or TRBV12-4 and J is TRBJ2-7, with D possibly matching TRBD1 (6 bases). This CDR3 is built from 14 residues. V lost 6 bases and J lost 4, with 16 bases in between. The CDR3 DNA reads TGTGCCAGCAGCCCCGGGGACATAGCTTACGAGCAGTACTTC. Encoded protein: CASSPGDIAYEQYF.

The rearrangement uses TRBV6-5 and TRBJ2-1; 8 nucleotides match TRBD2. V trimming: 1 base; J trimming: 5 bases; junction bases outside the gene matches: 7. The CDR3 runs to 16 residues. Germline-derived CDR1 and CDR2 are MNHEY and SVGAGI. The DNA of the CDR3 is TGTGCCAGCAGTTACTACCCTACGGGGGGGAACAATGAGCAGTTCTTC. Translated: CASSYYPTGGNNEQFF.

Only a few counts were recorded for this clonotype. For the CDR3, the DNA is TGTGCCAGCAGTGAAGGCACCGGGGAGCTGTTTTTT. The encoded protein is CASSEGTGELFF. V usage is TRBV6-4 and J usage is TRBJ2-2; no firm D call. Deletions cut 3 bases from V and 4 bases from J, with 3 bases between. The germline gives CDR1 MRHNA, CDR2 SNTAGT. There are 12 residues in the CDR3.

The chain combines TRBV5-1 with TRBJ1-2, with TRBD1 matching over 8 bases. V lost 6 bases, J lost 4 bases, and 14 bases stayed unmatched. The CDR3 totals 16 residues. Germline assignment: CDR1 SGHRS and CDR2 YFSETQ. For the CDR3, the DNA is TGCGCCAGCACTAAACTCCCGGGACAGGTCTCCTATGGCTACACCTTC. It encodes CASTKLPGQVSYGYTF.

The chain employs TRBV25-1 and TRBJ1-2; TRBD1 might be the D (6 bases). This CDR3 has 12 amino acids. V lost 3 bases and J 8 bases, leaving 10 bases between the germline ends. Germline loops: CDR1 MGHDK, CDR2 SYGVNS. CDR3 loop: CASSEGAGGYTF. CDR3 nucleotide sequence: TGTGCCAGCAGTGAGGGGGCAGGAGGCTACACCTTC.

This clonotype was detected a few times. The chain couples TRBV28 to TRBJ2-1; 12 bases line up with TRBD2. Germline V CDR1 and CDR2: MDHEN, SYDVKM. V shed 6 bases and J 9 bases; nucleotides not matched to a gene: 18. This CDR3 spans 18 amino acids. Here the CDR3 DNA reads TGTGCCAGCAGCCCGATCCGGGTGGGGACTAGCGGGTTTATTGAGCAGTTCTTC. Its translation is CASSPIRVGTSGFIEQFF.

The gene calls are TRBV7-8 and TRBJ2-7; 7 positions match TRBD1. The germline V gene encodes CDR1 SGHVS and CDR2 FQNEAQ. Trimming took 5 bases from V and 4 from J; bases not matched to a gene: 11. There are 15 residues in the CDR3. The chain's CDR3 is CASSARRDRHYEQYF. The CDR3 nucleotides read TGTGCCAGCAGCGCTCGCCGGGACAGACATTACGAGCAGTACTTC.

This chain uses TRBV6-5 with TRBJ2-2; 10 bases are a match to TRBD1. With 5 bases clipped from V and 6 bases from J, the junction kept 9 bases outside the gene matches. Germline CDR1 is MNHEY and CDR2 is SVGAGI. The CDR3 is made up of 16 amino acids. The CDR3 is CASSIDGTGVAGELFF. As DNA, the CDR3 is TGTGCCAGCAGTATTGACGGGACAGGGGTTGCCGGGGAGCTGTTTTTT.

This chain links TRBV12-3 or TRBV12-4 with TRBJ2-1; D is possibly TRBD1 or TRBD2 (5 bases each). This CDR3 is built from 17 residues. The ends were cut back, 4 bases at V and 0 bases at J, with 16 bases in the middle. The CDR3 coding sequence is TGTGCCAGCAGTTGGCACACCGGGGCGACCTCCTACAATGAGCAGTTCTTC. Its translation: CASSWHTGATSYNEQFF.

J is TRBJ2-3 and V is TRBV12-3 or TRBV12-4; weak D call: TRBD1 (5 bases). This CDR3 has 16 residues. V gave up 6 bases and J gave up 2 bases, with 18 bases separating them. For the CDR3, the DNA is TGTGCCAGCAGCCTTTTGGTGGGTGGACACACAGATACGCAGTATTTT. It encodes CASSLLVGGHTDTQYF.

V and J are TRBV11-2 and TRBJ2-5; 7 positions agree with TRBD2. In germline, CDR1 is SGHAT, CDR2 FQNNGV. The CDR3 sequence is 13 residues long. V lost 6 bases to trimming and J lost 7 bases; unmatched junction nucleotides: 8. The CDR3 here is CASRHISGGTQYF. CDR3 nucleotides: TGTGCCAGCAGACACATCTCGGGAGGGACCCAGTACTTC.

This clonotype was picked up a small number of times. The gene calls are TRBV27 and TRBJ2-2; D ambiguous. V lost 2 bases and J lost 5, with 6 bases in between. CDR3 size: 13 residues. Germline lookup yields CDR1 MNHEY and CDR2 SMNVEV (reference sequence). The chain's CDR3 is CASSLLTTGELFF. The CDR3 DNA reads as TGTGCCAGCAGTTTACTAACAACCGGGGAGCTGTTTTTT.

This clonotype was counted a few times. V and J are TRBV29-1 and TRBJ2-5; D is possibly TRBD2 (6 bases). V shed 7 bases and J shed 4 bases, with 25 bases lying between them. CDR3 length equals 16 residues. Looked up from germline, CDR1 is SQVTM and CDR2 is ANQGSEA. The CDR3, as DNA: TGCAGCGCCGAACTAGCATTCCGAGGAGCGGGAGAGACCCAGTACTTC. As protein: CSAELAFRGAGETQYF.

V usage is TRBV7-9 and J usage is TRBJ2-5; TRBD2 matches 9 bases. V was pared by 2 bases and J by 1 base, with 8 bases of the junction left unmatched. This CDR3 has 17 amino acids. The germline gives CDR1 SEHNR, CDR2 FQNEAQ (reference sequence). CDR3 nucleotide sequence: TGTGCCAGCAGCTTACTAGCGGGGAGACCTCCCCAAGAGACCCAGTACTTC. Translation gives CASSLLAGRPPQETQYF.